The clone carrying this T cell receptor (beta chain) was found a few times. The antigen is not known. The sample belongs to a study of cytomegalovirus exposure and HLA in healthy donors. The study's findings and limits: Across donors, most TCRs were seen rarely, yet some public ones were widespread. Later work found that TCR association rates differed between HLA loci; DRB1 had the most and HLA-C the fewest.

Primers for the PCR totalled 60 Vbeta and 13 Jbeta. Profiled with immunoSEQ multiplex PCR; TCRdb holds only in-frame clones, not every one. This repertoire shows 130,000 or so clones, about 74% found once; its top ten account for over 0.9%. The sample consisted of PBMCs. The TCR comes from a woman in her fifties or sixties in good health and CMV-seronegative.

The CDR3 protein is CASSASGMINEQFF. In DNA, the CDR3 is TGTGCCAGCTCGGCTAGCGGGATGATAAATGAGCAGTTCTTC. V usage is TRBV2 and J usage is TRBJ2-1; TRBD2 matches 9 bases. The CDR3 covers 14 residues. Germline V gene sequence: CDR1 SNHLY, CDR2 FYNNEI. V dropped 8 bases and J dropped 7; count of bases not matched to a gene: 9.